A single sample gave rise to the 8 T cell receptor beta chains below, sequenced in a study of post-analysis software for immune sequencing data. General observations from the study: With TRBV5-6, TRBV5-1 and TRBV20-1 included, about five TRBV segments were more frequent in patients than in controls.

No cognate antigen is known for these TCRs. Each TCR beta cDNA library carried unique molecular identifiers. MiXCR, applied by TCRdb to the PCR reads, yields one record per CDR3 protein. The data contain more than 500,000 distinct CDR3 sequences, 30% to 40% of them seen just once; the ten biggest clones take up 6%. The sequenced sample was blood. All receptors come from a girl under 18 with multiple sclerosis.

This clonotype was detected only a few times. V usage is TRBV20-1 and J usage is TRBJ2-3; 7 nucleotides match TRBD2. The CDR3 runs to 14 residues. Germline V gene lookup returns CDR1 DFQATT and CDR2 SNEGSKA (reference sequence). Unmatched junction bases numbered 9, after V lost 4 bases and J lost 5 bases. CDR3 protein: CSAILRSGKDTQYF. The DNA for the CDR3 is TGCAGTGCTATCCTTCGAAGCGGGAAAGATACGCAGTATTTT.

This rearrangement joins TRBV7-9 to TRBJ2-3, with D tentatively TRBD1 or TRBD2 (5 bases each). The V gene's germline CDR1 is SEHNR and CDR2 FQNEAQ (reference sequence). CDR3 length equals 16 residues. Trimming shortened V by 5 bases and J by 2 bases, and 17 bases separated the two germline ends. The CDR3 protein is CASSTNRGQLTDTQYF. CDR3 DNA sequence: TGTGCCAGCAGCACGAACCGGGGCCAACTCACAGATACGCAGTATTTT.

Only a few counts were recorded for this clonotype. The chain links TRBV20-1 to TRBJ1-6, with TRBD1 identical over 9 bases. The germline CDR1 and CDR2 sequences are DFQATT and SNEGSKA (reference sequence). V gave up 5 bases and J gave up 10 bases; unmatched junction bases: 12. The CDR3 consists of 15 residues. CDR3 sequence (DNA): TGCAGTGCTTCAACCGGACAGGGGATGTGGTCACCCCTCCACTTT. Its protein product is CSASTGQGMWSPLHF.

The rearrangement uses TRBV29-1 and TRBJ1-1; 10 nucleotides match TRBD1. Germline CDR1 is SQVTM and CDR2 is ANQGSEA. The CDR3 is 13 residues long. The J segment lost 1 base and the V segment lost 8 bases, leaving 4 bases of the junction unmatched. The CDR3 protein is CSTWTGGNTEAFF. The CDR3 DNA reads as TGCAGCACCTGGACAGGGGGGAACACTGAAGCTTTCTTT.

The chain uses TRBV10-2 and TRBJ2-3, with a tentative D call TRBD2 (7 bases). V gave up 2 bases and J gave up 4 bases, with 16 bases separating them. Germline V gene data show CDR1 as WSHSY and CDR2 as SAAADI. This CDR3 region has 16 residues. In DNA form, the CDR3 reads TGCGCCAGCAGTGAGCCAGGAGGGGGGGCTGCAGATACGCAGTATTTT. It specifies CASSEPGGGAADTQYF.

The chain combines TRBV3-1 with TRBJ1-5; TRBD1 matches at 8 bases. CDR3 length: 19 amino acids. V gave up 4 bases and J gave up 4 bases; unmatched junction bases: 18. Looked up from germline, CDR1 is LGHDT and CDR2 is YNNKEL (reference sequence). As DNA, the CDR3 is TGTGCCAGCAGCCCTTCAGCTTTAAACAGGGACAGGTCAAATCAGCCCCAGCATTTT. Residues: CASSPSALNRDRSNQPQHF.

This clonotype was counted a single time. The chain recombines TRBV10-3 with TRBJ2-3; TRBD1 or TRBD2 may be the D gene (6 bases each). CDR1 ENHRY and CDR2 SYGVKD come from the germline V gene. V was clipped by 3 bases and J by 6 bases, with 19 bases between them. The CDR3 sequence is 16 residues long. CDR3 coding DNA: TGTGCCATCAGTGAAGTCAGGGGAGGTATGGAGGATACGCAGTATTTT. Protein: CAISEVRGGMEDTQYF.

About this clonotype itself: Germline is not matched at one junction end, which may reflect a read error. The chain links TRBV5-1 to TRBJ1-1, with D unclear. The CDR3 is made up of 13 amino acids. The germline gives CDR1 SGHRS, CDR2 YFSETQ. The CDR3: CASSLSQNTETFF. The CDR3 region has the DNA TGCGCCAGCAGCTTGTCTCAGAACACTGAAACTTTCTTT.